This entry lists 18 T cell receptor beta chains sequenced from one sample in a study of tumor T cells in aggressive B-cell lymphoma (TCRdb year 2017). Library construction relied on the immunoSEQ multiplex PCR assay. TCRdb carries this immuneACCESS record with in-frame sequences only. Its versions omit some clonotypes, under half of them owing to an unresolved V gene in the studies checked, with the rest unexplained. Counted in this sample were around 1,700 clones; less than 95% of them appeared once. The ten largest make up about 8% of the sample. Sequenced: tumor tissue. The receptors originated from an adult with diffuse large B cell lymphoma.

The genes are TRBV4-2 and TRBJ2-3; D may be TRBD1 (6 bases). The length of the CDR3 is 16 residues. Trimming stripped 0 bases from V and 4 bases from J, with 14 bases between. Germline V lookup: CDR1 LGHNA, CDR2 YNFKEQ. The CDR3 reads CASSQEGGYPPDTQYF. CDR3 sequence (DNA): TGTGCCAGCAGCCAAGAAGGGGGATACCCCCCAGATACGCAGTATTTT.

This chain uses TRBV27 with TRBJ2-7; 10 bases match TRBD2. J was trimmed by 5 bases and V by 4 bases; bases with no gene match: 5. The CDR3 is made up of 14 amino acids. The germline CDR1 and CDR2 sequences are MNHEY and SMNVEV (reference sequence). The CDR3 nucleotides are TGTGCCAGCAGTTCTAGCGGGAGATTCAACGAGCAGTACTTC. Translated: CASSSSGRFNEQYF.

The chain couples TRBV29-1 to TRBJ2-7; D might be TRBD1 (7 bases). The CDR3 spans 13 residues. V gave up 4 bases and J gave up 3 bases, with 13 bases separating them. Per germline, CDR1 SQVTM and CDR2 ANQGSEA. In DNA, the CDR3 is TGCAGCGTTGCCGCAGGGGGAGGCTACGAGCAGTACTTC. This gives the protein CSVAAGGGYEQYF.

The chain carries TRBV25-1 and TRBJ2-7; 8 nucleotides align to TRBD1. Trimming cost V 1 base and J 3 bases; bases outside gene matches: 8. The CDR3 has 16 residues. The germline CDR1 and CDR2 sequences are MGHDK and SYGVNS. The DNA of the CDR3 is TGTGCCAGCAGTGAATGGGGACAGGAGTTCTTCTACGAGCAGTACTTC. Amino acids: CASSEWGQEFFYEQYF.

This clone is a singleton in its sample. This sequence joins TRBV4-3 and TRBJ2-5; 10 nucleotides line up with TRBD2. Trimming cost V 1 base and J 4 bases; bases outside gene matches: 9. Per germline, CDR1 LGHNA and CDR2 YSLEER. The CDR3 covers 17 residues. The CDR3 nucleotides read TGCGCCAGCAGCCAAGCGTTGTGGCTAGCGGGAGTAGAGACCCAGTACTTC. This codes for CASSQALWLAGVETQYF.

This clone was found once. The CDR3 region has the DNA TGTGCCAGTAGTGGGTGGGAGGACCAGCGGGTTCGCACCGGGGAGCTGTTTTTT. Translated, it gives CASSGWEDQRVRTGELFF. J is TRBJ2-2 and V is TRBV19, with D possibly being TRBD2 (6 bases). There are 18 residues in the CDR3. Germline V gene data show CDR1 as LNHDA and CDR2 as SQIVND (reference sequence). Trimming pared 5 bases from V and 4 bases from J, leaving 23 bases between.

The chain employs TRBV28 and TRBJ2-2; 9 bases match TRBD2. Germline trimming cut 10 bases from V and 3 bases from J; bases unmatched to any gene: 6. The CDR3 consists of 14 residues. The germline V gene encodes CDR1 MDHEN and CDR2 SYDVKM. DNA of the CDR3: TGTGCCACCAGGTTAGCGGGAGACACCGGGGAGCTGTTTTTT. As protein: CATRLAGDTGELFF.

CDR3 region: CASRRDRTNTGELFF. The CDR3 DNA is TGTGCCAGCAGGCGGGACAGGACGAACACCGGGGAGCTGTTTTTT. This chain uses TRBV7-2 with TRBJ2-2, with 8 nucleotides matching TRBD1. This CDR3 is built from 15 residues. The V and J ends lost 6 bases and 0 bases, in that order; junction bases with no gene match: 3. Germline CDR1 SGHTA, CDR2 FQGNSA.

CDR3 protein: CASAPGLAGPDGDNEQFF. In DNA, the CDR3 is TGTGCCAGCGCCCCGGGGCTAGCGGGACCCGACGGGGACAATGAGCAGTTCTTC. The chain joins TRBV9 to TRBJ2-1, with 9 nucleotides matching TRBD2. The CDR3 is made up of 18 amino acids. The germline gives CDR1 SGDLS, CDR2 YYNGEE. J gave up 5 bases and V 7 bases, and 19 bases lay outside the gene matches. Based on the CDR3 plus reference TRBV9 and TRBJ2-1, the full variable domain is DSGVTQTPKHLITATGQRVTLRCSPRSGDLSVYWYQQSLDQGLQFLIQYYNGEERAKGNILERFSAQQFPDLHSELNLSSLELGDSALYFCASAPGLAGPDGDNEQFFGPGTRLTVL.

J is TRBJ2-7 and V is TRBV5-4, with a possible D match to TRBD2 (6 bases). Germline-derived CDR1 and CDR2 are SGHNT and YYREEE (reference sequence). V lost 4 bases, J lost 5 bases, and 16 bases lay in between. CDR3 length: 14 amino acids. The CDR3 DNA follows: TGTGCCAGCAGCCCCACCCTAGCGTCCCACGAGCAGTACTTC. Protein product: CASSPTLASHEQYF.

The CDR3 loop reads CASASGFYNEQFF. In DNA, the CDR3 is TGTGCCAGCGCTAGCGGGTTCTACAATGAGCAGTTCTTC. The gene calls are TRBV7-2 and TRBJ2-1; 8 nucleotides match TRBD2. The J segment lost 3 bases and the V segment lost 8 bases, leaving 3 bases of the junction unmatched. CDR3 length: 13 amino acids. The germline V gene has CDR1 SGHTA and CDR2 FQGNSA.

V is TRBV30 and J is TRBJ1-1; D is ambiguous. Germline V gene lookup returns CDR1 GTSNPN and CDR2 SVGIG (reference sequence). The CDR3 length is 12 residues. V lost 2 bases, J lost 10 bases, and 14 bases lay in between. The CDR3 nucleotides are TGTGCCTGGAGTCTTCATCCGGGTCGAGCTTTCTTT. Its translation: CAWSLHPGRAFF.

The chain links TRBV28 to TRBJ2-2; tentative D call: TRBD1 (5 bases). Trimming stripped 6 bases from V and 1 base from J, with 12 bases between. Per the germline V gene, CDR1 is MDHEN and CDR2 is SYDVKM. The CDR3 has 15 amino acids. This CDR3 reads CASSPTTENTGELFF. The CDR3 DNA reads TGTGCCAGCAGCCCGACGACAGAGAACACCGGGGAGCTGTTTTTT.

This chain connects TRBV28 to TRBJ2-3; perhaps TRBD2 as D (6 bases). Trimming left V 5 bases short and J 4 bases short, with 16 bases between. Germline lookup yields CDR1 MDHEN and CDR2 SYDVKM. The CDR3 contains 15 residues. This CDR3 is CASSPLTGEADTQYF. CDR3 sequence (DNA): TGTGCCAGCAGTCCCCTAACGGGAGAGGCAGATACGCAGTATTTT.

This sequence joins TRBV9 and TRBJ2-2; TRBD1 aligns across 9 bases. CDR3 size: 16 residues. The J segment lost 3 bases and the V segment lost 2 bases, leaving 5 bases of the junction unmatched. Looked up from germline, CDR1 is SGDLS and CDR2 is YYNGEE. DNA of the CDR3: TGTGCCAGCAGCGTCCGGGACAGGGAGTACACCGGGGAGCTGTTTTTT. Its protein is CASSVRDREYTGELFF. Full variable domain (rest looked up from reference TRBV9 and TRBJ2-2): DSGVTQTPKHLITATGQRVTLRCSPRSGDLSVYWYQQSLDQGLQFLIQYYNGEERAKGNILERFSAQQFPDLHSELNLSSLELGDSALYFCASSVRDREYTGELFFGEGSRLTVL.

The DNA for the CDR3 is TGTGCCAGCAGCCCCTCGGGGGGCTCTGCCTACGAGCAGTACTTC. Its translation: CASSPSGGSAYEQYF. The chain recombines TRBV9 with TRBJ2-7, with D perhaps matching TRBD2 (7 bases). Germline CDR1 SGDLS, CDR2 YYNGEE. V was trimmed by 4 bases and J by 2 bases, leaving 16 bases between them. The CDR3 has 15 amino acids. The full variable domain, in which reference TRBV9 and TRBJ2-7 provide the parts outside the CDR3, is DSGVTQTPKHLITATGQRVTLRCSPRSGDLSVYWYQQSLDQGLQFLIQYYNGEERAKGNILERFSAQQFPDLHSELNLSSLELGDSALYFCASSPSGGSAYEQYFGPGTRLTVT.

In its sample, this clone was seen once. J is TRBJ2-3 and V is TRBV9; tentatively, D is TRBD2 (5 bases). CDR1 and CDR2 (germline): SGDLS, YYNGEE. This CDR3 contains 11 residues. The ends were cut back, 3 bases at V and 7 bases at J, with 6 bases in the middle. This chain's CDR3 is CASSGTYTQYF. CDR3 bases: TGTGCCAGCAGCGGGACTTATACGCAGTATTTT. The entire variable domain, with the rest obtained from reference TRBV9 and TRBJ2-3, is as follows: DSGVTQTPKHLITATGQRVTLRCSPRSGDLSVYWYQQSLDQGLQFLIQYYNGEERAKGNILERFSAQQFPDLHSELNLSSLELGDSALYFCASSGTYTQYFGPGTRLTVL.

This chain connects TRBV7-9 to TRBJ2-5; 8 positions match TRBD1. The J call may be incorrect, as the DNA end agrees better with TRBJ2-7. Germline CDR1 and CDR2: SEHNR and FQNEAQ (reference sequence). The CDR3 has 16 residues. This CDR3 is CASSLGLGRGRYEQYF. In DNA form, the CDR3 reads TGTGCCAGCAGCTTAGGGTTGGGCAGGGGGCGATACGAGCAGTACTTC.